The TCR beta chain described here comes from a study of blood T cell repertoires in COVID-19. Across the study: The origin of the acute and convalescent COVID-19 samples was the United States, Italy and Spain.

Germline CDR1 is LNHDA and CDR2 is SQIVND (reference sequence). The CDR3 is 16 residues long. V dropped 6 bases and J dropped 8; count of bases not matched to a gene: 7. In the study's own analysis: The authors estimated nucleated cell counts from reference gene primer amplification. The data were produced by immunoSEQ multiplex PCR, yet TCRdb's version contains in-frame clones alone and is incomplete. Clone size and V and J calls were adopted from that table, with D and trimming inferred from the DNA. The table includes roughly 14,000 clones, around 85% detected once. The rearrangement links TRBV19 to TRBJ2-2; 15 positions agree with TRBD2. The sequence derives from a human donor with active COVID-19. The donor label of this sample is uncertain. Material: peripheral blood. The CDR3 region is CASSRGTSGRKGELFF. CDR3 coding DNA: TGTGCCAGTAGCCGTGGGACTAGCGGGAGGAAGGGGGAGCTGTTTTTT.